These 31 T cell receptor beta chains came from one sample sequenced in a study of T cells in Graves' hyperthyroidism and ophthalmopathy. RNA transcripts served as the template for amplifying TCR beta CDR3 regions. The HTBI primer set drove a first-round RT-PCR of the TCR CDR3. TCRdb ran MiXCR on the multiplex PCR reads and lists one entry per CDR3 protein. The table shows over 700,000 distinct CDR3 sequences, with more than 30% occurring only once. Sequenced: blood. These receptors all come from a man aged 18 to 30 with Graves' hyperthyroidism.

As DNA, the CDR3 is TGTGCCAGCAGCTTGAGCAGGGCGGACGGCAATCAGCCCCAGCATTTT. Its protein product is CASSLSRADGNQPQHF. This rearrangement joins TRBV2 to TRBJ1-5; tentative D call: TRBD1 (5 bases). The CDR3 contains 16 residues. Germline assignment: CDR1 SNHLY and CDR2 FYNNEI. V was trimmed by 6 bases and J by 2 bases, leaving 17 bases between them.

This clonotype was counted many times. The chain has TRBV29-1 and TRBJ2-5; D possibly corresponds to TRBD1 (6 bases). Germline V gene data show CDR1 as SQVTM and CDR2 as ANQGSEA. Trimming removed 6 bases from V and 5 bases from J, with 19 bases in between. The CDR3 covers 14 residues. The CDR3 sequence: CSVYVPGQWETQYF. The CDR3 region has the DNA TGCAGCGTGTACGTGCCGGGACAATGGGAGACCCAGTACTTC.

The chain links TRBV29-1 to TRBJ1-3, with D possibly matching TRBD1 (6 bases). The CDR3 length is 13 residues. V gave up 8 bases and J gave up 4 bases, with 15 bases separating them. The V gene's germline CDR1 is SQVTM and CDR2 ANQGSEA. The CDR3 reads CSTPTGRGNTIYF. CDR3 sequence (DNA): TGCAGCACCCCAACAGGGCGAGGAAACACCATATATTTT. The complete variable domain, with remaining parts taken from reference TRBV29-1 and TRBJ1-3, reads SAVISQKPSRDICQRGTSLTIQCQVDSQVTMMFWYRQQPGQSLTLIATANQGSEATYESGFVIDKFPISRPNLTFSTLTVSNMSPEDSSIYLCSTPTGRGNTIYFGEGSWLTVV.

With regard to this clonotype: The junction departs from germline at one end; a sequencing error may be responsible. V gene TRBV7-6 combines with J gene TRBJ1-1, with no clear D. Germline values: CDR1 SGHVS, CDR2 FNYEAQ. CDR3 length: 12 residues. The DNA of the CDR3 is TGCGCCAGCAGCGCCGACGGAACTGAAGCTTTCTTT. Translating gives CASSADGTEAFF.

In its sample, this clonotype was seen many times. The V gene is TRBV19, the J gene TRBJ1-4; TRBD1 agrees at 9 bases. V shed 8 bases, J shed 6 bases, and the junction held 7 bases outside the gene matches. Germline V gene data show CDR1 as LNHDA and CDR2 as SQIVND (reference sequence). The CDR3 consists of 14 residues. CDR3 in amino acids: CASGSTGGDEKLFF. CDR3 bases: TGTGCCAGTGGATCGACAGGGGGAGATGAAAAACTGTTTTTT.

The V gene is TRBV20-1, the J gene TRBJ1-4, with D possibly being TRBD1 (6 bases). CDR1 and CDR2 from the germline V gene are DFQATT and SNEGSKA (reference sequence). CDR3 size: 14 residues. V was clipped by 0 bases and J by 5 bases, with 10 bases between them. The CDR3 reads CSARDWTENEKLFF. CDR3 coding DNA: TGCAGTGCTAGAGATTGGACAGAGAATGAAAAACTGTTTTTT.

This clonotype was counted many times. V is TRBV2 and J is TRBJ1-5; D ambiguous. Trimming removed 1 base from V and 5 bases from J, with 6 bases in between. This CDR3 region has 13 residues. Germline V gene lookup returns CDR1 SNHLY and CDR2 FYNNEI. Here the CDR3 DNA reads TGTGCCAGCAGTGAAGGGGCCCATCAGCCCCAGCATTTT. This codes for CASSEGAHQPQHF. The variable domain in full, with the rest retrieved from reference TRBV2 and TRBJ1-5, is EPEVTQTPSHQVTQMGQEVILRCVPISNHLYFYWYRQILGQKVEFLVSFYNNEISEKSEIFDDQFSVERPDGSNFTLKIRSTKLEDSAMYFCASSEGAHQPQHFGDGTRLSIL.

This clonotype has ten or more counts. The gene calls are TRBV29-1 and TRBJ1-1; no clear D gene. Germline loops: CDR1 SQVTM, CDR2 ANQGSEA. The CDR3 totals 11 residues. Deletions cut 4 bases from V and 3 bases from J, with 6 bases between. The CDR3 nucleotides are TGCAGCGTTGGCGCGGACACTGAAGCTTTCTTT. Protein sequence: CSVGADTEAFF.

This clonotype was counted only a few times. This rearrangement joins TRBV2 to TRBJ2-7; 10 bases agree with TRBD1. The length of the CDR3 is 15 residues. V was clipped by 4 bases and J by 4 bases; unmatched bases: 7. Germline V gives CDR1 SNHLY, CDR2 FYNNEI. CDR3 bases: TGTGCCAGCAGTGTTTACGGGACAGGGGCGTACGAGCAGTACTTC. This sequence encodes CASSVYGTGAYEQYF.

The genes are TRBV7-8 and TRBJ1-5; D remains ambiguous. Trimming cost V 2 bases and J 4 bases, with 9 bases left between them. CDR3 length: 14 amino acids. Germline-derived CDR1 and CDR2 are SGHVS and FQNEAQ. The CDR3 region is CASSLQTRNQPQHF. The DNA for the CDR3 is TGTGCCAGCAGCTTACAGACAAGAAATCAGCCCCAGCATTTT.

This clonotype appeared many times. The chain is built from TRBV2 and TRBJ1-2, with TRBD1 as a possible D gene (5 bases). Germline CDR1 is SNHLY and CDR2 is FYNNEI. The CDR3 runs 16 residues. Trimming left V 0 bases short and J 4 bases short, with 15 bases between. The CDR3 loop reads CASSEAVRTSSYGYTF. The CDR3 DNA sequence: TGTGCCAGCAGTGAAGCAGTCAGGACATCCTCCTATGGCTACACCTTC.

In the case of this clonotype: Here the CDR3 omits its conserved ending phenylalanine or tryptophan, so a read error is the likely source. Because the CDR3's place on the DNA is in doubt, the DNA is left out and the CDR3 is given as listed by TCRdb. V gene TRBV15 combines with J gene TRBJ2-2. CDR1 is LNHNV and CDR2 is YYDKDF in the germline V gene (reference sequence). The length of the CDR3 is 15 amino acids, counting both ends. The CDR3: CATSSEGANTGELLA.

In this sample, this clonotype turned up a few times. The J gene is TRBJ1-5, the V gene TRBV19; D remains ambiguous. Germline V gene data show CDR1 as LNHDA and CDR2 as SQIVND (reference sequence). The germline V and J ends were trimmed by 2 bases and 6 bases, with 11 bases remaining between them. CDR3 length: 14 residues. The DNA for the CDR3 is TGTGCCAGTAGTATATCGAATCAGGCTCAGCCCCAGCATTTT. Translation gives CASSISNQAQPQHF.

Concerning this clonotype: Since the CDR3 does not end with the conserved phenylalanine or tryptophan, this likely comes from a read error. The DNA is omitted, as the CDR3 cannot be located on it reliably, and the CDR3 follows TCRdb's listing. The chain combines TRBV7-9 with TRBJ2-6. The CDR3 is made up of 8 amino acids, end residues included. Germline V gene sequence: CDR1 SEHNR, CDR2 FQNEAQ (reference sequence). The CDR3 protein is CASSSMTS.

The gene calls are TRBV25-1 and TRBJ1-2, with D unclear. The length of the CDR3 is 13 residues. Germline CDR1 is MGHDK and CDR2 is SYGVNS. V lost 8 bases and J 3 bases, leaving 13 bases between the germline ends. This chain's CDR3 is CASSGRDDYGYTF. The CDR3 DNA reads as TGTGCCAGCTCCGGGAGGGATGACTATGGCTACACCTTC.

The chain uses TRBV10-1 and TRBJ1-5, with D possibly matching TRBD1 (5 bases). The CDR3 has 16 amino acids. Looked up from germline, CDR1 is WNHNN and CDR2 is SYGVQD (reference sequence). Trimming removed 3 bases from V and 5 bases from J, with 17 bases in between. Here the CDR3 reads CASSDNRRDADQPQHF. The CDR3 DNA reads TGCGCCAGCAGTGACAACAGAAGGGACGCAGATCAGCCCCAGCATTTT.

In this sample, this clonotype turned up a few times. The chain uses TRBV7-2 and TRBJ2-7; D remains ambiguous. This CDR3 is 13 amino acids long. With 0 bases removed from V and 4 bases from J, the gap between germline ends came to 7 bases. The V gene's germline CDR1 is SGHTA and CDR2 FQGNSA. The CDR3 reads CASSLAFTYEQYF. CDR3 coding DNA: TGTGCCAGCAGCTTAGCGTTTACTTACGAGCAGTACTTC.

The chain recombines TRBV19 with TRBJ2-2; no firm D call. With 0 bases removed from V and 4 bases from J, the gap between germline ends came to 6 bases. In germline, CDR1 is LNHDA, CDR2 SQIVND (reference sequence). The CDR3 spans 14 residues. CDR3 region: CASSIDPGTGELFF. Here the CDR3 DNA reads TGTGCCAGTAGTATAGATCCGGGCACCGGGGAGCTGTTTTTT.

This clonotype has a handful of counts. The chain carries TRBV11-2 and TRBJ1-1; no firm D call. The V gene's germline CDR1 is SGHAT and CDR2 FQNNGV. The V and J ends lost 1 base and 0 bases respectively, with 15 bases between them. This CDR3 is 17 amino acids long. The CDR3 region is CASSLASGGTMNTEAFF. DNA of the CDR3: TGTGCCAGCAGCTTAGCAAGTGGCGGCACCATGAACACTGAAGCTTTCTTT.

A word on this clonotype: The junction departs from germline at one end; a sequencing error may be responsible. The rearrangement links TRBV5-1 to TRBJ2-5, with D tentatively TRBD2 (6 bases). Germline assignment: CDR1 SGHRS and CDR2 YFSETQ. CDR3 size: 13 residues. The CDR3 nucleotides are TGTGCCAGCCGGGGACTCCCCGAAGAGACCCAGTACTTC. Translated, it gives CASRGLPEETQYF.

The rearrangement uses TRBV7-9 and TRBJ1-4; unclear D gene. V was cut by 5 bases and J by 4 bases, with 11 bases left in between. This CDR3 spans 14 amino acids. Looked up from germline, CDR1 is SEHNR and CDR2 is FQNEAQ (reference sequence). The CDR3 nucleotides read TGTGCCAGCAGCCAGCAGGCCGTTAATGAAAAACTGTTTTTT. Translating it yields CASSQQAVNEKLFF. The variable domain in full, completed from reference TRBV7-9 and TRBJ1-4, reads DTGVSQNPRHKITKRGQNVTFRCDPISEHNRLYWYRQTLGQGPEFLTYFQNEAQLEKSRLLSDRFSAERPKGSFSTLEIQRTEQGDSAMYLCASSQQAVNEKLFFGSGTQLSVL.

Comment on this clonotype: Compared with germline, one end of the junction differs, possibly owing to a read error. The CDR3 bases are TGCGCCAGCAGCCACGACGGGGGGGATGGCTACACCTTC. This encodes CASSHDGGDGYTF. The chain couples TRBV7-2 to TRBJ1-2, with D tentatively TRBD1 (5 bases). The CDR3 contains 13 residues. Germline loops: CDR1 SGHTA, CDR2 FQGNSA.

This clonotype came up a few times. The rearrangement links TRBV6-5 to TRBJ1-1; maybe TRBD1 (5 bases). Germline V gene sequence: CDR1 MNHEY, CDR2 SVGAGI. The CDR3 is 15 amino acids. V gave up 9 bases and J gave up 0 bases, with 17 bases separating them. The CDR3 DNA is TGTGCCAGTAAAGGGGCAGCCCACATGAACACTGAAGCTTTCTTT. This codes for CASKGAAHMNTEAFF.

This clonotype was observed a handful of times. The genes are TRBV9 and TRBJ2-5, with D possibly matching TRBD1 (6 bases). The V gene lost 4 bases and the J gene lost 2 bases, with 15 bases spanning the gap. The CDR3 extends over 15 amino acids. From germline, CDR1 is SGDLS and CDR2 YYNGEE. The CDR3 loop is CASSWSWTEQETQYF. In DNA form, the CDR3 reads TGTGCCAGCAGCTGGAGTTGGACAGAGCAAGAGACCCAGTACTTC. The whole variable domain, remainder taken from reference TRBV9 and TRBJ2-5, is DSGVTQTPKHLITATGQRVTLRCSPRSGDLSVYWYQQSLDQGLQFLIQYYNGEERAKGNILERFSAQQFPDLHSELNLSSLELGDSALYFCASSWSWTEQETQYFGPGTRLLVL.

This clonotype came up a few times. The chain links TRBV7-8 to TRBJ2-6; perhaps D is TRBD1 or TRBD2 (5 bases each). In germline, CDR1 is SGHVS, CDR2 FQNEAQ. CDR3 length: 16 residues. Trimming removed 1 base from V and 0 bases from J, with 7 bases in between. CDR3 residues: CASSLGGTSGANVLTF. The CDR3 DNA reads TGTGCCAGCAGCTTAGGAGGGACCTCTGGGGCCAACGTCCTGACTTTC.

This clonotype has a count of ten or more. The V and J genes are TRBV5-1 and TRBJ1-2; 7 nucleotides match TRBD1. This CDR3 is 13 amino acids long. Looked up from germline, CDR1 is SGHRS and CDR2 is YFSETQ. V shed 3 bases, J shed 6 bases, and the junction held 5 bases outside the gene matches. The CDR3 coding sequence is TGCGCCAGCAGCTCTCTCGGACAGGATGGCTACACCTTC. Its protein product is CASSSLGQDGYTF.

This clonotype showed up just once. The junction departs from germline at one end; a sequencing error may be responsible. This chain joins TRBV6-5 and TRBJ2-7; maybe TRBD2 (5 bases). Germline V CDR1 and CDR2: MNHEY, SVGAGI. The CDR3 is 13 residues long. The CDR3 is CAISYQWGDEQYF. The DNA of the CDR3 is TGTGCCATCAGTTACCAATGGGGAGACGAGCAGTACTTC.

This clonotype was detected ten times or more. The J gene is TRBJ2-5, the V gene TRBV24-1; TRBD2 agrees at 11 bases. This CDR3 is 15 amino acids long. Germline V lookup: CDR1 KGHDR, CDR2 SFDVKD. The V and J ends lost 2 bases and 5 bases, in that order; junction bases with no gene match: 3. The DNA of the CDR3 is TGTGCCACCAGTGATTCCCGGACTAGCGGGGAGACCCAGTACTTC. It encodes CATSDSRTSGETQYF.

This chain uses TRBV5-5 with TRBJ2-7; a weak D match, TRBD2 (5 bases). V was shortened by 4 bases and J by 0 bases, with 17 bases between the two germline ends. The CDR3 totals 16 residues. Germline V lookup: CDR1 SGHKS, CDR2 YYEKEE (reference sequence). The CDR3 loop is CASSQESSVSSYEQYF. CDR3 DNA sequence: TGTGCCAGCAGCCAAGAGAGTAGCGTGAGCTCCTACGAGCAGTACTTC. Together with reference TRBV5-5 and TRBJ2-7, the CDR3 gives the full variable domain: DAGVTQSPTHLIKTRGQQVTLRCSPISGHKSVSWYQQVLGQGPQFIFQYYEKEERGRGNFPDRFSARQFPNYSSELNVNALLLGDSALYLCASSQESSVSSYEQYFGPGTRLTVT.

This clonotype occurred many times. CDR3 in DNA: TGTGCCAGCAGCTTAAGGTCGGGAGGGCTGGAGACCCAGTACTTC. Its translation is CASSLRSGGLETQYF. The chain combines TRBV7-2 with TRBJ2-5; 8 nucleotides line up with TRBD2. V was pared by 2 bases and J by 5 bases, with 7 bases of the junction left unmatched. Germline CDR1 reads SGHTA; CDR2 reads FQGNSA. The CDR3 consists of 15 residues.

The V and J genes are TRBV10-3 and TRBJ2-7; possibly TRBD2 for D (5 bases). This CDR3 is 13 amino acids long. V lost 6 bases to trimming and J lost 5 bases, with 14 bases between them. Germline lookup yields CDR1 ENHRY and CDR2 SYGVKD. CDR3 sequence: CAIRAGSYHEQYF. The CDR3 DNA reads TGTGCCATCAGGGCGGGCAGTTACCACGAGCAGTACTTC.